This TCR beta chain is drawn from a study of blood T cell repertoires in COVID-19. Germline lookup yields CDR1 WNHNN and CDR2 SYGVQD (reference sequence). This CDR3 has 14 residues. Trimming took off 0 bases at V and 7 bases at J, with 10 bases between the two ends. TCRdb keeps only in-frame clones here, not all; method: immunoSEQ multiplex PCR. The sample gives some 140,000 clones, approximately 78% of which show up once; around 1.5% is in the top ten. The sample consisted of peripheral blood. This clonotype was obtained from a man at least 80 years old with acute or convalescent COVID-19. The rearrangement uses TRBV10-1 and TRBJ1-5, with no clear D. CDR3 coding DNA: TGCGCCAGCAGTGAGTCCTCAGGAGGCCAGCCCCAGCATTTT. As protein: CASSESSGGQPQHF.